This T cell receptor beta chain was identified in a study of blood T cell repertoires in COVID-19. The CDR3 totals 14 residues. Trimming removed 6 bases from V and 2 bases from J, with 13 bases in between. CDR1 is SNHLY, CDR2 FYNNEI, per germline. Clones were read by immunoSEQ multiplex PCR, and TCRdb kept only the in-frame ones, dropping some. Here the sample spans some 200,000 clones, roughly 80% being singletons. This TCR came from a human donor with acute or convalescent COVID-19. The donor label of this sample is uncertain. The specimen was peripheral blood. The chain recombines TRBV2 with TRBJ1-2; D might be TRBD1 (6 bases). The CDR3 is CASRMTGENYGYTF. The DNA of the CDR3 is TGTGCCAGCAGAATGACAGGCGAGAACTATGGCTACACCTTC. The whole variable domain, remainder taken from reference TRBV2 and TRBJ1-2, is EPEVTQTPSHQVTQMGQEVILRCVPISNHLYFYWYRQILGQKVEFLVSFYNNEISEKSEIFDDQFSVERPDGSNFTLKIRSTKLEDSAMYFCASRMTGENYGYTFGSGTRLTVV.